This T cell receptor (beta chain) appears in the sequencing data of a study of T-cell memory formation after mild COVID-19 listed by TCRdb under 2021. For context, the study as a whole: TCR sequence clusters from the two donors were found to be largely donor specific. T-cell clones expanding and contracting after mild COVID-19 in a couple of donors were tracked by longitudinal TCRalpha and TCRbeta repertoire sequencing. Two young, previously healthy adult volunteers made up the cohort, one male and one female. The full study reports these points: Contracting CD4+ clones appeared mostly in the CM and EM memory subsets, whereas CD8+ clones were enriched in EMRA. Clones that contracted from day 15 to 85 showed balanced CD4/CD8 phenotypes, whereas a second wave of clones that expanded from day 15 to 37 leaned towards CD4+. The study covered only a couple of mild cases, and larger cohorts including severe cases with pre-infection samples were considered necessary. Some responding clones were detected in pre-infection memory, which suggested that pre-existing cross-reactive memory T cells had joined the SARS-CoV-2 response. SARS-CoV-2 specificity was not confirmed for the second-wave clones peaking on day 37.

Regarding this clonotype: Its antigen target is currently unknown. No clone much larger than this one lies a single base away; base qualities are absent.

The CDR3 starts with the cysteine, ends with the phenylalanine, and has 12 residues. Just CDR3 DNA is preserved here, 36 bases in frame from base 1. The germline V gene gives CDR1 as MDHEN and CDR2 as SYDVKM. The germline ends are 10 bases apart after V is trimmed by 6 bases and J by 5 bases. Sequencing instrument: Illumina NovaSeq 6000. cDNA libraries for TCRalpha and TCRbeta were prepared by 5'RACE using constant-segment primers, with sample barcodes and unique molecular identifiers added. Trizol reagent was used to extract RNA from every sample. Amplification of the libraries took two PCR steps, and the second step added a second sample barcode plus Illumina TruSeq adapters. Sequencing of libraries was performed on an Illumina NovaSeq with 2 x 150 bp paired-end reads. On the study's bioinformatics: With migec v1.2.7, reads were demultiplexed and then collapsed into UMI-guided consensus sequences. Using mixcr v2.1.11, UMI consensuses were aligned to TRA and TRB V and J templates and then assembled into clonotypes. Expanded or contracted clonotypes were those called significant by both edgeR and NoisET, with noise models trained on biological replicates. edgeR calls used a false discovery rate-adjusted p below 0.01 and a log2 fold-change threshold of 1. PCA with hierarchical clustering of max-normalized trajectories of the 1000 most abundant clonotypes was used as exploratory dynamics analysis. The CD4 or CD8 phenotype of responding clones was assigned using the separately sequenced CD4+ and CD8+ repertoires. TCRdb reprocessing: public reads trimmed at Q25 with fastp, clones called with MiXCR, in-frame beta chains kept. Every entry covers one CDR3 protein and lists the most common genes and DNA from its rows. TCRdb assigned the V and J calls; the authors' analysis was not used. The sample includes 100,000 to 130,000 distinct CDR3 sequences, with about 15% observed a single time. The ten largest clones represent about 39% of the sample.

Ficoll-Paque density gradient centrifugation was used to isolate PBMCs. The rearrangement joined TRBV28 to TRBJ1-1, with TRBD1 tentatively as D gene (5 bases match). This sequence was found in a man aged 18 to 29 who had mild COVID-19 (a few samples of this study predate the infection). The sample titles of this study are shuffled in the database, so cell type and time point are left out; the donor was told from shared clones. Sequencing was done on a sample of PBMCs or a T cell subset sorted from them (not recorded which). The CDR3 protein: CASSQGATEAFF. The base sequence is TGTGCCAGCAGCCAGGGAGCGACTGAAGCTTTCTTT.